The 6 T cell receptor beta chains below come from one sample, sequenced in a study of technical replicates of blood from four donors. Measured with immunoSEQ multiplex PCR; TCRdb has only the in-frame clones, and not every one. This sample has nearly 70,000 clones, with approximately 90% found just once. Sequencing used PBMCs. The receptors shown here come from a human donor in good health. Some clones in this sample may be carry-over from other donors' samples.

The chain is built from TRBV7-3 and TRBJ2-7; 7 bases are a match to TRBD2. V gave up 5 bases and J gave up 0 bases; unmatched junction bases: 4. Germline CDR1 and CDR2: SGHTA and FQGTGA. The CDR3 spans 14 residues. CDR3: CASSVLADSYEQYF. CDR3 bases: TGTGCCAGCAGCGTTCTAGCGGACTCCTACGAGCAGTACTTC.

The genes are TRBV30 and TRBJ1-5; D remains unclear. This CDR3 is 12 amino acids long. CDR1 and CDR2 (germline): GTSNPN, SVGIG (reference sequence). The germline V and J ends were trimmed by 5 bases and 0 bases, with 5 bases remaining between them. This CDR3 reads CAWENSNQPQHF. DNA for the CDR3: TGTGCCTGGGAGAATAGCAATCAGCCCCAGCATTTT.

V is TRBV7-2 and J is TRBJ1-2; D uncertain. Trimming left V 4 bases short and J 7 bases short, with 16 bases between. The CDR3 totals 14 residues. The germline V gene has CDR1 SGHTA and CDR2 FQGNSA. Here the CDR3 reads CASSSRRIPTGYTF. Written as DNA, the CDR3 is TGTGCCAGCAGCTCCCGGAGAATTCCTACTGGCTACACCTTC.

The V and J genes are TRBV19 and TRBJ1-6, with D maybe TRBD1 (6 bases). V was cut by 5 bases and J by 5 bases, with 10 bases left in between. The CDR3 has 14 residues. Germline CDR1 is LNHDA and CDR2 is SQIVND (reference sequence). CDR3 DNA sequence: TGTGCCAGTAGTTACAGGGAAAATAATTCACCCCTCCACTTT. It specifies CASSYRENNSPLHF.

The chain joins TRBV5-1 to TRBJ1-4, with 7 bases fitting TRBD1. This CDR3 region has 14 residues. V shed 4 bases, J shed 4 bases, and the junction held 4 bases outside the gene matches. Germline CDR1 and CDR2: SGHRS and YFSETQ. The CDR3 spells CASSPGTVNEKLFF. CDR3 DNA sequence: TGCGCCAGCAGCCCCGGGACAGTTAATGAAAAACTGTTTTTT.

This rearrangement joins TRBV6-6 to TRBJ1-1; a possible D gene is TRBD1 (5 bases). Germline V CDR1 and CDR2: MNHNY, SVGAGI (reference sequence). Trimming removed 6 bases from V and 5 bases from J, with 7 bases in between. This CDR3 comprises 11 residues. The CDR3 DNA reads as TGTGCCAGCAGGACAGAAACTGAAGCTTTCTTT. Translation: CASRTETEAFF.